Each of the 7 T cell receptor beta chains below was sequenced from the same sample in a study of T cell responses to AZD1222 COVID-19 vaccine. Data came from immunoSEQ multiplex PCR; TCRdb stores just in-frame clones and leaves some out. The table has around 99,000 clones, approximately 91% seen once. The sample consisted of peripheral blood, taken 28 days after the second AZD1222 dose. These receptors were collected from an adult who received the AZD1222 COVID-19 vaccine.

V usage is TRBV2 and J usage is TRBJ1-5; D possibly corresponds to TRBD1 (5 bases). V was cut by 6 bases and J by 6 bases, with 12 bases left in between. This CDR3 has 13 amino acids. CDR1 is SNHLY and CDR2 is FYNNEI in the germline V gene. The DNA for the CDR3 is TGTGCCAGCAGGGCAGGGCTGGGTCAGCCCCAGCATTTT. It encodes CASRAGLGQPQHF.

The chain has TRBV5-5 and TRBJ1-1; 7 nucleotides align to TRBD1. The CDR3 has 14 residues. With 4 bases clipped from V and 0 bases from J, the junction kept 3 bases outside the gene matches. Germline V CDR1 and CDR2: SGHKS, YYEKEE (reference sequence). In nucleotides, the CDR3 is TGTGCCAGCAGCCGGGGACAGTTGAACACTGAAGCTTTCTTT. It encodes CASSRGQLNTEAFF.

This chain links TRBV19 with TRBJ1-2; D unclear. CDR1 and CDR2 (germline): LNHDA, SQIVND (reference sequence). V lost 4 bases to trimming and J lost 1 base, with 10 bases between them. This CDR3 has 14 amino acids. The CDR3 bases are TGTGCCAGTAGTAGGGGAGGCCATAACTATGGCTACACCTTC. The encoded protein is CASSRGGHNYGYTF.

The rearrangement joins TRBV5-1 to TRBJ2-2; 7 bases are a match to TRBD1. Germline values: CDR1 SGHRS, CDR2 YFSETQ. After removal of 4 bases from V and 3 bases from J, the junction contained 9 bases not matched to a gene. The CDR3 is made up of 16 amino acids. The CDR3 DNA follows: TGCGCCAGCAGCCTCCGGACAGGCCGGCACACCGGGGAGCTGTTTTTT. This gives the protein CASSLRTGRHTGELFF. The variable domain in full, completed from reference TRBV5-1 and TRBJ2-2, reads KAGVTQTPRYLIKTRGQQVTLSCSPISGHRSVSWYQQTPGQGLQFLFEYFSETQRNKGNFPGRFSGRQFSNSRSEMNVSTLELGDSALYLCASSLRTGRHTGELFFGEGSRLTVL.

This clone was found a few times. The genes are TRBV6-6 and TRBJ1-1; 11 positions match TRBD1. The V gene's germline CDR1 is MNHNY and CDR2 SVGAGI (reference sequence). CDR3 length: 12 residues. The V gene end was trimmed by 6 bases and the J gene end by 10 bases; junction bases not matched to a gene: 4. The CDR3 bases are TGTGCCAGCAGACGGGACAGGGGGAGAGCTTTCTTT. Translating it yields CASRRDRGRAFF.

CDR3 residues: CASRKTGSSSYNEQFF. The CDR3 bases are TGTGCCAGTAGAAAGACAGGGTCGAGCTCCTACAATGAGCAGTTCTTC. The rearrangement joins TRBV19 to TRBJ2-1; 7 nucleotides align to TRBD1. Germline V lookup: CDR1 LNHDA, CDR2 SQIVND (reference sequence). V gave up 6 bases and J gave up 0 bases; unmatched junction bases: 8. The CDR3 loop spans 16 amino acids.

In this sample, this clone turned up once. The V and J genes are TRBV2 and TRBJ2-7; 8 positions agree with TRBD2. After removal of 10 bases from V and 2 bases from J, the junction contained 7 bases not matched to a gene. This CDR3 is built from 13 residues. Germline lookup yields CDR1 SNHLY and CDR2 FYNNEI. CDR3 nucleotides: TGTGCCACCCAACAAGCGGGGGCCTACGAGCAGTACTTC. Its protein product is CATQQAGAYEQYF.